This T cell receptor (beta chain) was obtained from a study of cytomegalovirus exposure and HLA in healthy donors. The PCR contained 60 Vbeta and 13 Jbeta primers. Per the original data handling: The count from a later analysis was 79 million or so unique TCR beta chains, around 10 million of them shared. Clones were read by immunoSEQ multiplex PCR, and TCRdb kept only the in-frame ones, dropping some. That table supplies the V and J calls and clone size; D and trimming were determined from the DNA. Of 150,000 to 190,000 clones in the sample, about three quarters were seen once. The receptor comes from a man between 18 and 29 years old in good health and CMV-seronegative. Material for sequencing was PBMCs.

The CDR3 loop reads CASSFQYATNEKLFF. In DNA form, the CDR3 reads TGTGCCAGTAGTTTCCAGTATGCAACTAATGAAAAACTGTTTTTT. The chain uses TRBV19 and TRBJ1-4, with unresolved D. V was clipped by 5 bases and J by 0 bases, with 10 bases between them. This CDR3 is 15 amino acids long. The germline V gene has CDR1 LNHDA and CDR2 SQIVND (reference sequence).